Below are 28 T cell receptor beta chains sequenced from a single sample in a study of T cell responses to AZD1222 COVID-19 vaccine. Measured with immunoSEQ multiplex PCR; TCRdb has only the in-frame clones, and not every one. The sample has roughly 110,000 clones, around 92% seen once. Sample: peripheral blood, taken 28 days after the second AZD1222 dose. The receptor source for this set is an adult who received the AZD1222 COVID-19 vaccine.

The CDR3 here is CASSLLFSGSRTDTQYF. CDR3 bases: TGTGCCAGCAGTCTCCTATTTAGCGGGAGCAGGACAGATACGCAGTATTTT. This chain links TRBV6-2 or TRBV6-3 with TRBJ2-3, with TRBD2 matching 9 bases. The germline V gene encodes CDR1 MNHEY and CDR2 SVGEGT. J gave up 3 bases and V 5 bases, and 12 bases lay outside the gene matches. The CDR3 runs to 17 residues.

The rearrangement joins TRBV27 to TRBJ2-6; D remains ambiguous. Trimming removed 6 bases at V and 0 bases at J, with 18 bases between. This CDR3 has 18 amino acids. Germline V lookup: CDR1 MNHEY, CDR2 SMNVEV (reference sequence). The DNA for the CDR3 is TGTGCCAGCAGCCTTTCCCCCCAACTCTTCTCTGGGGCCAACGTCCTGACTTTC. Translated, it gives CASSLSPQLFSGANVLTF.

The CDR3 sequence is CATSGRLGQASTDTQYF. The DNA of the CDR3 is TGTGCCACCAGTGGACGTCTGGGACAGGCGTCCACAGATACGCAGTATTTT. The genes are TRBV24-1 and TRBJ2-3; 8 bases fit TRBD1. Trimming took 5 bases from V and 2 from J; bases not matched to a gene: 11. The CDR3 loop spans 17 amino acids. Germline CDR1 is KGHDR and CDR2 is SFDVKD.

The chain employs TRBV7-2 and TRBJ2-7, with D tentatively TRBD1 (7 bases). CDR1 SGHTA and CDR2 FQGNSA come from the germline V gene. This CDR3 comprises 14 residues. V lost 1 base and J lost 3, with 10 bases in between. CDR3 loop: CASSLDRGGYEQYF. The CDR3 coding sequence is TGTGCCAGCAGCTTAGACAGGGGAGGCTACGAGCAGTACTTC.

The chain uses TRBV6-2 or TRBV6-3 and TRBJ1-2; tentative D call: TRBD1 (6 bases). Germline V gene sequence: CDR1 MNHEY, CDR2 SVGEGT. Trimming shortened V by 2 bases and J by 2 bases, and 21 bases separated the two germline ends. The CDR3 consists of 18 residues. CDR3 nucleotides: TGTGCCAGCAGTTACGAGGTCATCCGGGACACACCCAACTATGGCTACACCTTC. Translating it yields CASSYEVIRDTPNYGYTF.

The V call is TRBV7-6, the J call TRBJ1-4, with D perhaps TRBD1 (6 bases). V lost 4 bases and J 0 bases, leaving 9 bases between the germline ends. CDR3 length: 15 residues. Per the germline V gene, CDR1 is SGHVS and CDR2 is FNYEAQ. The DNA of the CDR3 is TGTGCCAGCAGCTATCAGGGGACAACTAATGAAAAACTGTTTTTT. As protein: CASSYQGTTNEKLFF.

J is TRBJ1-1 and V is TRBV12-5; no definite D call. CDR3 length: 20 residues. V dropped 6 bases and J dropped 0 bases, with 29 bases sitting between them. CDR1 LGHNT and CDR2 FRNRAP come from the germline V gene. CDR3 residues: CASGEMPQPELPSVNTEAFF. The CDR3, as DNA: TGTGCTAGTGGGGAAATGCCCCAACCAGAGTTACCTTCGGTGAACACTGAAGCTTTCTTT.

This clone came up once. This chain uses TRBV3-1 (or the pseudogene TRBV3-2) with TRBJ1-1; D remains ambiguous. This CDR3 is 13 amino acids long. Trimming took off 3 bases at V and 6 bases at J, with 11 bases between the two ends. Looked up from germline, CDR1 is LGHDT and CDR2 is YNNKEL (reference sequence). This CDR3 reads CASSQGGGAEAFF. DNA of the CDR3: TGTGCCAGCAGCCAGGGTGGCGGAGCTGAAGCTTTCTTT.

This clone was observed once. V is TRBV5-5 and J is TRBJ1-5; D is uncertain. In germline, CDR1 is SGHKS, CDR2 YYEKEE (reference sequence). The CDR3 is 15 amino acids. Deletions cut 0 bases from V and 4 bases from J, with 11 bases between. The chain's CDR3 is CASSLVAGWNQPQHF. The CDR3 DNA reads TGTGCCAGCAGCTTGGTGGCGGGCTGGAATCAGCCCCAGCATTTT.

The gene calls are TRBV30 and TRBJ2-3; 8 bases map to TRBD2. V lost 1 base to trimming and J lost 13 bases; unmatched junction nucleotides: 10. This CDR3 has 13 residues. The germline V gene encodes CDR1 GTSNPN and CDR2 SVGIG (reference sequence). The CDR3 DNA follows: TGTGCCTGGAGTGGGAGGCGAGGCGGGGGGAAGTATTTT. Translation: CAWSGRRGGGKYF.

V is TRBV11-2 and J is TRBJ2-7, with 10 bases lining up with TRBD1. CDR3 size: 14 residues. J lost 2 bases, V lost 5 bases, and 3 bases had no gene match. CDR1 is SGHAT, CDR2 FQNNGV, per germline. CDR3 residues: CASSRGQGAYEQYF. The CDR3 region has the DNA TGTGCCAGCAGCCGTGGACAGGGGGCCTACGAGCAGTACTTC.

J is TRBJ1-1 and V is TRBV3-1 (or the pseudogene TRBV3-2); D is perhaps TRBD1 (5 bases). V shed 0 bases and J shed 5 bases, with 13 bases lying between them. This CDR3 has 15 residues. In germline, CDR1 is LGHDT, CDR2 YNNKEL (reference sequence). The DNA for the CDR3 is TGTGCCAGCAGCCAAGATAGTAGAAGGGGAACTGAAGCTTTCTTT. As protein: CASSQDSRRGTEAFF.

The genes are TRBV18 and TRBJ1-3; D ambiguous. The CDR3 extends over 12 amino acids. Germline values: CDR1 KGHSH, CDR2 LQKENI. Deletions cut 6 bases from V and 4 bases from J, with 7 bases between. The CDR3 coding sequence is TGTGCCAGCTCGTCCAGGGGAAACACCATATATTTT. Its protein product is CASSSRGNTIYF.

This clone is a singleton in its sample. V and J are TRBV7-9 and TRBJ1-2; D not resolved. In germline, CDR1 is SEHNR, CDR2 FQNEAQ (reference sequence). The length of the CDR3 is 15 residues. The germline V and J ends were trimmed by 3 bases and 3 bases, with 14 bases remaining between them. CDR3 coding DNA: TGTGCCAGCAGCTTGTTCAACCTCCCGTACTATGGCTACACCTTC. Its translation: CASSLFNLPYYGYTF.

This clone came up a few times. V gene TRBV24-1 combines with J gene TRBJ1-3, with D possibly TRBD1 on 5 matching bases. V was trimmed by 3 bases and J by 8 bases, leaving 10 bases between them. Germline lookup yields CDR1 KGHDR and CDR2 SFDVKD. CDR3 length: 13 amino acids. DNA of the CDR3: TGTGCCACCAGTGATCAGGGTGGGCACACCATATATTTT. Translation: CATSDQGGHTIYF.

The chain has TRBV6-5 and TRBJ1-3; D remains ambiguous. Germline V gene data show CDR1 as MNHEY and CDR2 as SVGAGI. V gave up 4 bases and J gave up 0 bases, with 13 bases separating them. This CDR3 comprises 16 residues. The CDR3 DNA is TGTGCCAGCAGTTCTCAACCCAGACTCTCTGGAAACACCATATATTTT. Its translation is CASSSQPRLSGNTIYF.

The chain has TRBV9 and TRBJ2-3, with unresolved D. Looked up from germline, CDR1 is SGDLS and CDR2 is YYNGEE. The CDR3 is 12 amino acids. Deletions cut 3 bases from V and 6 bases from J, with 8 bases between. CDR3 protein: CASSGLMDTQYF. Written as DNA, the CDR3 is TGTGCCAGCAGCGGTTTGATGGATACGCAGTATTTT. The full variable domain, completed using reference TRBV9 and TRBJ2-3, is DSGVTQTPKHLITATGQRVTLRCSPRSGDLSVYWYQQSLDQGLQFLIQYYNGEERAKGNILERFSAQQFPDLHSELNLSSLELGDSALYFCASSGLMDTQYFGPGTRLTVL.

The chain links TRBV6-4 to TRBJ2-3; TRBD2 matches 13 bases. From germline, CDR1 is MRHNA and CDR2 SNTAGT. V was pared by 7 bases and J by 4 bases, with 5 bases of the junction left unmatched. The CDR3 runs to 15 residues. The CDR3 DNA follows: TGTGCCAGCAAAAAACTAGCGGGGGGGCCAGATACGCAGTATTTT. Encoded protein: CASKKLAGGPDTQYF.

This clone has a single count. V gene TRBV15 combines with J gene TRBJ1-2; D perhaps matches TRBD1 (5 bases). With 0 bases removed from V and 8 bases from J, the gap between germline ends came to 19 bases. CDR1 is LNHNV and CDR2 is YYDKDF in the germline V gene (reference sequence). CDR3 length: 16 residues. CDR3 region: CATSRDRGEGMKGYTF. CDR3 sequence (DNA): TGTGCCACCAGCAGAGATCGGGGAGAGGGGATGAAGGGCTACACCTTC.

This chain connects TRBV28 to TRBJ2-1; 7 bases are a match to TRBD1. The CDR3 contains 15 residues. Unmatched junction bases numbered 11, after V lost 8 bases and J lost 4 bases. Germline-derived CDR1 and CDR2 are MDHEN and SYDVKM. CDR3 loop: CASGEVWTGYNEQFF. As DNA, the CDR3 is TGTGCCAGCGGTGAGGTCTGGACAGGTTACAATGAGCAGTTCTTC.

The rearrangement uses TRBV3-1 (or the pseudogene TRBV3-2) and TRBJ2-2; 7 bases map to TRBD1. CDR1 and CDR2 from the germline V gene are LGHDT and YNNKEL (reference sequence). The junction had 6 bases not matched to a gene; V was cut back by 6 bases and J by 2 bases. The CDR3 loop spans 15 amino acids. The CDR3 sequence is CASRSRDSNTGELFF. DNA of the CDR3: TGTGCCAGCAGATCCCGGGACAGTAACACCGGGGAGCTGTTTTTT.

The rearrangement uses TRBV29-1 and TRBJ2-1; perhaps TRBD1 as D (6 bases). CDR1 SQVTM and CDR2 ANQGSEA come from the germline V gene. Trimming shortened V by 3 bases and J by 4 bases, and 13 bases separated the two germline ends. The CDR3 consists of 14 residues. The CDR3 DNA reads as TGCAGCGTTGACGGACAGTCCCTTTACAATGAGCAGTTCTTC. Its translation: CSVDGQSLYNEQFF.

This sequence joins TRBV3-1 (or the pseudogene TRBV3-2) and TRBJ1-5, with 7 bases matching TRBD1. The germline CDR1 and CDR2 sequences are LGHDT and YNNKEL (reference sequence). J lost 6 bases, V lost 4 bases, and 9 bases had no gene match. The CDR3 has 15 amino acids. CDR3 loop: CASSPSRQGTQPQHF. CDR3 DNA sequence: TGTGCCAGCAGCCCTTCGAGACAGGGAACTCAGCCCCAGCATTTT.

The V gene is TRBV3-1 (or the pseudogene TRBV3-2), the J gene TRBJ2-1; D uncertain. With 5 bases removed from V and 0 bases from J, the gap between germline ends came to 11 bases. CDR3 size: 15 residues. The germline gives CDR1 LGHDT, CDR2 YNNKEL (reference sequence). The CDR3 DNA follows: TGTGCCAGCAGCGAGGAGCTTGTCTCCTACAATGAGCAGTTCTTC. Translating gives CASSEELVSYNEQFF.

The V gene is TRBV19, the J gene TRBJ1-2; tentatively, D is TRBD1 (5 bases). Germline lookup yields CDR1 LNHDA and CDR2 SQIVND (reference sequence). V dropped 3 bases and J dropped 4 bases, with 12 bases sitting between them. This CDR3 comprises 14 residues. CDR3 sequence (DNA): TGTGCCAGTAGTATTCAGAAAGGGGTCTATGGCTACACCTTC. It specifies CASSIQKGVYGYTF. Supplemented by reference TRBV19 and TRBJ1-2, the full variable domain reads DGGITQSPKYLFRKEGQNVTLSCEQNLNHDAMYWYRQDPGQGLRLIYYSQIVNDFQKGDIAEGYSVSREKKESFPLTVTSAQKNPTAFYLCASSIQKGVYGYTFGSGTRLTVV.

The chain carries TRBV3-1 (or the pseudogene TRBV3-2) and TRBJ1-1; D is uncertain. The CDR3 covers 14 residues. In germline, CDR1 is LGHDT, CDR2 YNNKEL (reference sequence). V lost 3 bases and J 5 bases, leaving 13 bases between the germline ends. CDR3 nucleotide sequence: TGTGCCAGCAGCCATAAATTGAGGGAGACTGAAGCTTTCTTT. Translated, it gives CASSHKLRETEAFF.

J is TRBJ2-5 and V is TRBV19; TRBD2 matches at 11 bases. V lost 4 bases, J lost 5 bases, and 12 bases stayed unmatched. CDR1 and CDR2 (germline): LNHDA, SQIVND (reference sequence). The CDR3 loop spans 17 amino acids. CDR3 sequence (DNA): TGTGCCAGTAGTACCAGTCATAGCGGGAGGGCCTCGGAGACCCAGTACTTC. This codes for CASSTSHSGRASETQYF.

The J gene is TRBJ2-7, the V gene TRBV6-1; TRBD1 might be the D (5 bases). Deletions cut 3 bases from V and 1 base from J, with 10 bases between. The CDR3 is 14 residues long. Germline CDR1 reads MNHNS; CDR2 reads SASEGT. CDR3 region: CASSDQGLSYEQYF. CDR3 DNA sequence: TGTGCCAGCAGTGATCAGGGCTTGTCCTACGAGCAGTACTTC.